This T cell receptor (beta chain) was sequenced during a study of cytomegalovirus exposure and HLA in healthy donors. Study-wide results and limits: Among TCR beta chains, those listed as cytomegalovirus-associated numbered fewer than 200. Most likely, a cluster of highly shared sequence variants arose as a sequencing artifact.

Germline V gene sequence: CDR1 SNHLY, CDR2 FYNNEI. The CDR3 is 16 residues long. V was pared by 4 bases and J by 2 bases, with 15 bases between. The study ran its PCR with 60 Vbeta and 13 Jbeta primers. Data came from immunoSEQ multiplex PCR; TCRdb stores just in-frame clones and leaves some out. The data show under 200,000 clones, around 88% seen once. To note about this clone: The antigen is unknown.

V usage is TRBV2 and J usage is TRBJ1-3; possible D gene TRBD1, 6 bases. This clonotype originated in a woman aged 25 to 39 in good health and CMV-seronegative. The sample taken for sequencing was PBMCs. CDR3 region: CASSGLAGDPGNTIYF. The CDR3 nucleotides are TGTGCCAGCAGTGGCTTGGCAGGGGATCCTGGAAACACCATATATTTT.